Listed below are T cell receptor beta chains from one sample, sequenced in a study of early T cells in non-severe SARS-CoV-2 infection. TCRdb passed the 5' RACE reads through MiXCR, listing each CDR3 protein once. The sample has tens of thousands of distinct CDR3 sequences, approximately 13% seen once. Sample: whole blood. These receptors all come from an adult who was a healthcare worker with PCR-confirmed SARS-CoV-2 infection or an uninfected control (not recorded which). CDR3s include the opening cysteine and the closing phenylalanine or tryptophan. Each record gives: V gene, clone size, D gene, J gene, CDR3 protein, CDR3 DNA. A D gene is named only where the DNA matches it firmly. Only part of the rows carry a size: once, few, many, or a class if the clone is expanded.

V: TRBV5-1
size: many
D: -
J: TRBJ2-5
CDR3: CASSFIVEETQYF
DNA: TGCGCCAGCAGCTTCATAGTCGAAGAGACCCAGTACTTC

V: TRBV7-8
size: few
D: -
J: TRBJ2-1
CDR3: CASSLAHRDHNEQFF
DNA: TGTGCCAGCAGCTTAGCCCACAGGGATCATAATGAGCAGTTCTTC

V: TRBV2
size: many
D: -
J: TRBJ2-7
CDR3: CASAEIGTSYEQYF
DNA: TGTGCCAGCGCTGAAATCGGAACTTCTTACGAGCAGTACTTC

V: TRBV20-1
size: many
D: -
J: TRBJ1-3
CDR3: CSAMQSTGNTIYF
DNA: TGCAGTGCTATGCAGTCTACTGGAAACACCATATATTTT

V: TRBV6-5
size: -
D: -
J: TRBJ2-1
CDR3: CATTKSFREQFF
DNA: TGTGCTACCACGAAGAGCTTCCGGGAGCAGTTCTTC

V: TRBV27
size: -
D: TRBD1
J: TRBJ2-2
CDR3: CASAPSAGTGEDTGELFF
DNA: TGTGCCAGCGCGCCCTCAGCCGGGACAGGGGAGGACACCGGGGAGCTGTTTTTT

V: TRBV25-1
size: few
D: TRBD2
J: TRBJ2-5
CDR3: CASSEAGGTETQYF
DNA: TGTGCCAGCAGTGAAGCGGGAGGCACAGAGACCCAGTACTTC

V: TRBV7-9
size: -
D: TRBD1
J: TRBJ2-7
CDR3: CASSSGTGTYEQYF
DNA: TGTGCCAGCAGTTCCGGGACAGGGACTTACGAGCAGTACTTC

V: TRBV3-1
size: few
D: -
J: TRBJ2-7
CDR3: CASSQIASYEQYF
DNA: TGTGCCAGCAGCCAAATTGCCTCCTACGAGCAGTACTTC

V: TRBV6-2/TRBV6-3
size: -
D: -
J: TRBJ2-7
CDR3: CASRLTFSGEQYF
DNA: TGTGCCAGCAGACTTACTTTTTCAGGAGAGCAGTACTTC

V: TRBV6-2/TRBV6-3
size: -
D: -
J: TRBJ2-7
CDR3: CASGTGYEQYF
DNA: TGTGCCAGCGGGACGGGATACGAGCAGTACTTC

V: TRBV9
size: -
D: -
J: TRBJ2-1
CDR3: CASSVVGAPNEQFF
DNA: TGTGCCAGCAGCGTAGTGGGCGCCCCCAATGAGCAGTTCTTC

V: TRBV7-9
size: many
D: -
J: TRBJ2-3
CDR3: CASSSDPLAHADTQYF
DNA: TGTGCCAGCAGCTCAGATCCGCTGGCTCATGCAGATACGCAGTATTTT

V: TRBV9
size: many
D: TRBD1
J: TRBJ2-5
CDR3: CASSGTGGETQYF
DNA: TGTGCCAGCAGCGGGACAGGGGGTGAGACCCAGTACTTC

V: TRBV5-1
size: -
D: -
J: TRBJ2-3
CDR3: CASSVPDSTDTQYF
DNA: TGCGCCAGCAGTGTGCCCGACAGTACAGATACGCAGTATTTT

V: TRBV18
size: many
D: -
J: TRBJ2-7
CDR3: CASSPVGAEQYF
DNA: TGTGCCAGCTCACCGGTCGGGGCTGAGCAGTACTTC

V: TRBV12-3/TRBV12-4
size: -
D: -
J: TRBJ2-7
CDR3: CASSLYQAYEQYF
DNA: TGTGCCAGCAGTTTATACCAGGCCTACGAGCAGTACTTC

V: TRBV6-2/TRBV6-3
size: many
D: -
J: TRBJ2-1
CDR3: CASSYLTQGTEQFF
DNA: TGTGCCAGCAGTTACTTGACACAGGGTACTGAGCAGTTCTTC

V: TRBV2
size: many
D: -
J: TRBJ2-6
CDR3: CASSSDSGANVLTF
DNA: TGTGCCAGCAGTAGCGACTCTGGGGCCAACGTCCTGACTTTC

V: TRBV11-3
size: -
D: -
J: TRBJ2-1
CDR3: CASSLDLAGASNEQFF
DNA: TGTGCCAGCAGCTTAGATCTCGCGGGGGCCTCCAATGAGCAGTTCTTC

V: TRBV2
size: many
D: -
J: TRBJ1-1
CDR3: CASSEARTEAFF
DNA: TGTGCCAGCAGTGAAGCCAGGACTGAAGCTTTCTTT

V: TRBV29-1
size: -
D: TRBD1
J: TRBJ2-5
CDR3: CSVDGTGGQETQYF
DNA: TGCAGCGTCGACGGGACAGGGGGCCAAGAGACCCAGTACTTC

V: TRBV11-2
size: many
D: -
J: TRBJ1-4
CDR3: CASSRTVTYEKLFF
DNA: TGTGCCAGCAGCCGGACAGTTACTTATGAAAAACTGTTTTTT

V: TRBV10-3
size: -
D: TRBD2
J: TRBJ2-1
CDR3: CAIKTGLAYNEQFF
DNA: TGTGCCATCAAGACGGGACTAGCGTACAATGAGCAGTTCTTC